One and the same sample provided the 23 T cell receptor beta chains below, sequenced in a study of HIV-infected patients and healthy controls. Alpha and beta constant-region primers primed reverse transcription of about 500 ng RNA. Separate chain-specific third strand synthesis with multiplexing indices produced the alpha and beta libraries. TCRdb re-called the 5' RACE reads through MiXCR, storing one row per CDR3 protein. The table includes under 20,000 distinct CDR3 sequences, 10% detected once. No cell fractionation was done, so the repertoire covers all unsorted peripheral blood T cells. Specimen: blood. These receptors came from an adult in good health.

This clonotype was picked up many times. The gene calls are TRBV20-1 and TRBJ2-1; 9 bases match TRBD2. CDR1 and CDR2 (germline): DFQATT, SNEGSKA (reference sequence). Trimming cost V 3 bases and J 8 bases; bases outside gene matches: 11. The CDR3 sequence is 15 residues long. The CDR3, as DNA: TGCAGTGCTAGGTTCGCGGGAGGGGTTGGCGATGAGCAGTTCTTC. The encoded protein is CSARFAGGVGDEQFF.

The V gene is TRBV19, the J gene TRBJ1-5; 8 bases match TRBD1. This CDR3 comprises 14 residues. In germline, CDR1 is LNHDA, CDR2 SQIVND (reference sequence). V lost 7 bases, J lost 5 bases, and 7 bases stayed unmatched. CDR3: CASKRTGKDQPQHF. CDR3 coding DNA: TGTGCCAGTAAGCGGACAGGGAAGGATCAGCCCCAGCATTTT.

In this sample, this clonotype turned up many times. This chain uses TRBV11-2 with TRBJ2-3; D possibly corresponds to TRBD2 (6 bases). CDR1 is SGHAT, CDR2 FQNNGV, per germline. Trimming shortened V by 4 bases and J by 4 bases, and 27 bases separated the two germline ends. There are 19 residues in the CDR3. The CDR3 DNA reads TGTGCCAGCAGCTCCCGATTGCGCAGAGTAGCGGATGGCTCAGATACGCAGTATTTT. This translates into CASSSRLRRVADGSDTQYF.

The genes are TRBV5-4 and TRBJ2-3, with D perhaps being TRBD1 or TRBD2 (6 bases each). V dropped 9 bases and J dropped 2 bases, with 13 bases sitting between them. The V gene's germline CDR1 is SGHNT and CDR2 YYREEE (reference sequence). This CDR3 contains 13 residues. The CDR3 nucleotides are TGTGCCATATTCGGGGGCCCCACAGATACGCAGTATTTT. Translated: CAIFGGPTDTQYF.

The rearrangement uses TRBV3-1 and TRBJ2-3; D perhaps matches TRBD2 (5 bases). Between the trimmed V and J ends, which lost 3 bases and 0 bases, there was a span of 10 bases. Looked up from germline, CDR1 is LGHDT and CDR2 is YNNKEL (reference sequence). This CDR3 comprises 15 residues. The CDR3 reads CASSHLLGSTDTQYF. As DNA, the CDR3 is TGTGCCAGCAGCCATTTACTAGGCAGCACAGATACGCAGTATTTT.

This clonotype has a count of ten or more. J is TRBJ2-2 and V is TRBV3-1; the D gene is possibly TRBD1 (5 bases). V lost 9 bases to trimming and J lost 4 bases, with 12 bases between them. Germline V lookup: CDR1 LGHDT, CDR2 YNNKEL (reference sequence). This CDR3 is built from 13 residues. In nucleotides, the CDR3 is TGTGCCAGTATAGGACAAACCACCGGGGAGCTGTTTTTT. Protein product: CASIGQTTGELFF.

Judged by abundance, this clonotype is medium-sized (0.01 to 0.1%). The rearrangement links TRBV5-5 to TRBJ2-5; a possible D gene is TRBD2 (6 bases). Germline assignment: CDR1 SGHKS and CDR2 YYEKEE (reference sequence). V lost 2 bases and J 1 base, leaving 9 bases between the germline ends. This CDR3 has 14 amino acids. CDR3 residues: CASSFRDFQETQYF. Written as DNA, the CDR3 is TGTGCCAGCAGCTTCCGGGACTTCCAAGAGACCCAGTACTTC.

This clonotype is medium-sized within its sample. The chain joins TRBV7-8 to TRBJ2-5; D remains unclear. Trimming pared 4 bases from V and 2 bases from J, leaving 14 bases between. This CDR3 has 15 residues. From germline, CDR1 is SGHVS and CDR2 FQNEAQ. The CDR3 region is CASSSFSTVQETQYF. In DNA, the CDR3 is TGTGCCAGCAGCTCATTTAGTACAGTTCAAGAGACCCAGTACTTC.

The chain employs TRBV29-1 and TRBJ2-7; D may be TRBD1 (5 bases). In germline, CDR1 is SQVTM, CDR2 ANQGSEA. The CDR3 sequence is 12 residues long. V lost 6 bases and J lost 4, with 13 bases in between. In nucleotides, the CDR3 is TGCAGCGTATTAGGGGATTTGTACGAGCAGTACTTC. This sequence encodes CSVLGDLYEQYF.

This clonotype showed up many times. J is TRBJ2-7 and V is TRBV5-1, with 7 bases lining up with TRBD1. CDR1 is SGHRS and CDR2 is YFSETQ in the germline V gene. The CDR3 is 15 amino acids. Trimming took 1 base from V and 2 from J; bases not matched to a gene: 6. The CDR3 DNA sequence: TGCGCCAGCAGCTTGAACCCGGGACAGCCCTACGAGCAGTACTTC. It codes for CASSLNPGQPYEQYF.

This clonotype was seen many times. V usage is TRBV2 and J usage is TRBJ2-7; perhaps TRBD2 as D (6 bases). The length of the CDR3 is 13 residues. Trimming shortened V by 10 bases and J by 6 bases, and 19 bases separated the two germline ends. Germline values: CDR1 SNHLY, CDR2 FYNNEI. This CDR3 is CATRIRLEVEQYF. The CDR3 DNA reads TGTGCCACCAGGATCCGACTAGAGGTCGAGCAGTACTTC.

Ten or more counts support this clonotype. This rearrangement joins TRBV18 to TRBJ2-5; tentatively, D is TRBD2 (6 bases). The germline CDR1 and CDR2 sequences are KGHSH and LQKENI. Trimming removed 2 bases from V and 4 bases from J, with 11 bases in between. The CDR3 covers 14 residues. CDR3 nucleotides: TGTGCCAGCTCACCAGTCGGGACTCCAGAGACCCAGTACTTC. This gives the protein CASSPVGTPETQYF.

Many counts were recorded for this clonotype. The chain uses TRBV7-9 and TRBJ2-5; possible D gene TRBD1, 5 bases. V was shortened by 4 bases and J by 2 bases, with 8 bases between the two germline ends. Germline V CDR1 and CDR2: SEHNR, FQNEAQ (reference sequence). The CDR3 is 13 amino acids. The CDR3 sequence: CASSSGYQETQYF. The CDR3 region has the DNA TGTGCCAGCAGCTCAGGGTATCAAGAGACCCAGTACTTC.

This clonotype was seen at least ten times. In DNA, the CDR3 is TGTGCCAGCAGTCGAGCCCTGGGGGCTGTGAGAGAGCAGTACTTC. Its translation: CASSRALGAVREQYF. V and J are TRBV28 and TRBJ2-7; D perhaps matches TRBD1 (6 bases). Germline lookup yields CDR1 MDHEN and CDR2 SYDVKM. CDR3 size: 15 residues. Trimming took off 5 bases at V and 7 bases at J, with 21 bases between the two ends.

At least ten counts were recorded for this clonotype. This chain joins TRBV28 and TRBJ1-4, with D maybe TRBD1 (5 bases). This CDR3 comprises 17 residues. V was shortened by 3 bases and J by 3 bases, with 17 bases between the two germline ends. Germline V gives CDR1 MDHEN, CDR2 SYDVKM. Written as DNA, the CDR3 is TGTGCCAGCAGTTTTCCAAAAACGGGGACGCCTAATGAAAAACTGTTTTTT. Translation: CASSFPKTGTPNEKLFF.

This clonotype showed up many times. The V gene is TRBV30, the J gene TRBJ2-3; TRBD2 aligns across 9 bases. The J segment lost 4 bases and the V segment lost 3 bases, leaving 2 bases of the junction unmatched. Germline assignment: CDR1 GTSNPN and CDR2 SVGIG (reference sequence). CDR3 size: 13 residues. The CDR3 coding sequence is TGTGCCTGGAGACGGACTAGCGCAGATACGCAGTATTTT. Its translation is CAWRRTSADTQYF.

The chain employs TRBV5-4 and TRBJ1-3; D is uncertain. The CDR3 consists of 15 residues. Trimming cost V 2 bases and J 0 bases, with 9 bases left between them. Germline-derived CDR1 and CDR2 are SGHNT and YYREEE (reference sequence). CDR3 amino acids: CASSFSTVSGNTIYF. In DNA form, the CDR3 reads TGTGCCAGCAGCTTTAGCACGGTCTCTGGAAACACCATATATTTT.

This clonotype turned up a few times. This chain links TRBV7-6 with TRBJ2-1; 9 bases match TRBD2. With 1 base clipped from V and 0 bases from J, the junction kept 16 bases outside the gene matches. The V gene's germline CDR1 is SGHVS and CDR2 FNYEAQ. The CDR3 contains 21 residues. This CDR3 reads CASSLGLAGLRSPSSYNEQFF. Written as DNA, the CDR3 is TGTGCCAGCAGCTTAGGGCTAGCGGGACTAAGGTCCCCGTCCTCCTACAATGAGCAGTTCTTC. Full variable domain (remainder filled in from reference TRBV7-6 and TRBJ2-1): GAGVSQSPRYKVTKRGQDVALRCDPISGHVSLYWYRQALGQGPEFLTYFNYEAQQDKSGLPNDRFSAERPEGSISTLTIQRTEQRDSAMYRCASSLGLAGLRSPSSYNEQFFGPGTRLTVL.

There are many counts of this clonotype. The chain has TRBV29-1 and TRBJ2-5; possibly TRBD1 for D (7 bases). The CDR3 has 13 residues. Germline assignment: CDR1 SQVTM and CDR2 ANQGSEA. The V and J ends lost 8 bases and 5 bases respectively, with 18 bases between them. CDR3 sequence (DNA): TGCAGCTCAGGGGGGCGGCTAGTGGAGACCCAGTACTTC. Residues: CSSGGRLVETQYF.

This clonotype was recorded a few times. The chain combines TRBV7-9 with TRBJ1-2; TRBD1 matches 7 bases. Trimming cost V 5 bases and J 5 bases; bases outside gene matches: 11. This CDR3 spans 15 amino acids. Germline CDR1 and CDR2: SEHNR and FQNEAQ (reference sequence). The CDR3 sequence: CASSTSRDSFYGYTF. Here the CDR3 DNA reads TGTGCCAGCAGCACGAGCCGGGACAGCTTTTATGGCTACACCTTC.

This clonotype occurred many times. This chain joins TRBV5-6 and TRBJ1-5, with TRBD1 matching 7 bases. The length of the CDR3 is 16 residues. Germline V gene data show CDR1 as SGHDT and CDR2 as YYEEEE. J was trimmed by 1 base and V by 0 bases; bases with no gene match: 4. The CDR3 spells CASSLGQGRSNQPQHF. The DNA of the CDR3 is TGTGCCAGCAGCTTGGGACAGGGTCGCAGCAATCAGCCCCAGCATTTT.

This clonotype was observed at least ten times. This chain connects TRBV30 to TRBJ2-1; a weak D match, TRBD2 (6 bases). This CDR3 is built from 14 residues. Trimming took off 5 bases at V and 7 bases at J, with 18 bases between the two ends. Per germline, CDR1 GTSNPN and CDR2 SVGIG (reference sequence). The CDR3 DNA is TGTGCCTGGGGACGAGGCCTCGGGGGTAATGAGCAGTTCTTC. Its translation: CAWGRGLGGNEQFF. The complete variable domain, with remaining parts taken from reference TRBV30 and TRBJ2-1, reads SQTIHQWPATLVQPVGSPLSLECTVEGTSNPNLYWYRQAAGRGLQLLFYSVGIGQISSEVPQNLSASRPQDRQFILSSKKLLLSDSGFYLCAWGRGLGGNEQFFGPGTRLTVL.

This clonotype was seen ten or more times. The chain carries TRBV5-1 and TRBJ2-1; 8 bases fit TRBD2. The ends lost 4 bases at V and 4 bases at J; junction bases unmatched: 7. This CDR3 spans 15 amino acids. CDR1 and CDR2 (germline): SGHRS, YFSETQ. The CDR3, as DNA: TGCGCCAGCAGCCCCGTAGCGGGAAATTACAATGAGCAGTTCTTC. This encodes CASSPVAGNYNEQFF.